This entry is about one T cell receptor (beta chain). This clone was seen only once. Its specific antigen is unknown. One base away there is no much larger clone; base qualities are not given. The entry originates in a study of cytomegalovirus exposure and HLA in healthy donors (dated by TCRdb to about 2017). For context, the study as a whole: An earlier analysis of some 500 of the donors reported approximately 300 Gb of sequence data and 117 million unique TCR beta sequences from roughly 180 million T cells. About 280 gigabases of sequencing data and 70 million to 100 million unique TCR sequences made up an early release that covered under 750 HLA-typed donors. The genetic ancestry cluster associated with self-reported Caucasian donors included approximately 85% of the 398 genotyped donors. The study aimed to test whether cataloging public T cell receptors could reveal signatures of past pathogen exposure. The study used immunosequencing to profile the T cell repertoires of under 700 subjects and linked those repertoires to cytomegalovirus serostatus. In addition to the first cohort of 666 subjects, a separate validation cohort of 100 to 150 different subjects was used. To predict cytomegalovirus infection status, the study brought together high-throughput TCR immunosequencing, statistical association of individual TCRs with disease status, and machine learning. To study patterns of TCR occurrence, a later analysis re-analyzed previously published TCR beta repertoires from several hundred donors and added high-resolution HLA genotyping. Rather than drawing on any new phenotypic data, the later analysis identified candidate immune exposures from TCR beta sequences and the way those sequences occurred across donors. In an earlier analysis of 500 to 650 of the donors, high-throughput TCR beta sequencing was used to judge whether each TCR beta V gene segment behaved as functional or pseudogenic. Alongside the repertoire data, information on donor age, sex, ethnicity and CMV serostatus was compiled. Genome-wide SNP genotypes for about three fifths of the roughly 700 donors were used in a later genetic analysis, which treated that subset as a discovery cohort. All discovery cohort repertoires had been generated on a single sequencing platform. HLA typing included class I and class II loci at four-digit resolution. Typing coverage differed by locus: A, B, C, DRB1 and DQB1 were typed in roughly 620-640 donors, DQA1 in about 510, DPA1 in 606, and DPB1 in approximately 450. Several DR-DQ haplotypes were treated as single units for association and clustering because of strong linkage in the cohort. Across approximately 400 genotyped donors of the cohort, an average of approximately 240,000 unique TCR beta nucleotide sequences per donor were sequenced, and around 20% of those sequences were non-productive. General study outcomes and caveats: Because counts were too low, more than 15 rarely observed V segments, including chromosome 9 orphons, were left out of the earlier analysis of a few hundred of the donors. Correlated functional status among segregating V segments might reflect linkage disequilibrium, but an unknown experimental factor could not be ruled out. In an earlier analysis of over 550 of the donors, most TCR beta V segments were observed in productive rearrangements about 87% or about 30% of the time, broadly matching IMGT annotations. An association between a missense DCLRE1C variant and V-gene and J-gene trimming of TCR beta chains was found in a later genetic analysis and replicated in an independent cohort. A later analysis reported that several top co-occurrence clusters appeared linked to parvovirus B19, influenza, CMV and Epstein-Barr virus. In the study, 150 to 200 TCR beta chains were listed as associated with cytomegalovirus. According to a later genetic analysis, donors in an Asian-associated ancestry cluster had fewer N-insertions in productive TCRs than the approximately 670-donor mean. According to a later analysis, TCR association rates differed among HLA loci, with DRB1 alleles showing the most associated TCRs and HLA-C alleles showing the fewest. Only TCR beta chains were sequenced in this cohort, and the absence of alpha or paired-chain data limited detectable features. According to a later analysis, most CMV-associated TCR beta chains appeared to be HLA-restricted, and the HLA associations seemed to be driven largely by CMV exposure. A further reported finding was that TCR beta sequences accurately predicted the HLA-A and HLA-B alleles for most subjects in the first cohort. Most TCR sequences were observed very rarely across donors, whereas some public TCRs were present in many individuals. In both the original and validation cohorts, the classifier was reported to diagnose cytomegalovirus status with high specificity and sensitivity. Sequencing depth was assumed to be roughly uniform across donors in the presence/absence analyses, though that assumption may not hold. Because HLA typing was unavailable for some donors at each locus, only the typed subset was used in association tests. CMV serostatus was the only immune exposure information available for the cohort. Assigning TCR associations to individual alleles was difficult when HLA alleles, especially DR and DQ, strongly co-occurred. The sequencing pipeline was judged likely to have produced a cluster of highly shared sequence variants as a technical artifact. A few of the identified cytomegalovirus-associated TCR beta chains were confirmed in vitro to be specific for cytomegalovirus antigens. Specific HLA alleles were associated with 16,951 TCR beta sequences at a false discovery rate of 0.05 in a later analysis. The authors suggested that the approach could potentially be generalized to other disease states and immunological phenotypes. Because the 87-base-pair reads could not distinguish some IMGT-functional V segments, including TRBV6-2 and TRBV6-3, those segments were excluded. In a later analysis, HLA-associated TCR beta chains were found to be more clonally expanded and to have lower generation probabilities than equally common non-associated chains.

The cohort was made up of approximately 670 healthy bone marrow donors. At the time of sampling, every cohort member was nominally healthy, though immune exposures that went unrecorded were likely present. The donor tested CMV seropositive, placing the donor among the 289 seropositive members of the cohort. Every donor gave a peripheral blood sample, and the peripheral blood mononuclear cells from that sample were used for TCR beta sequencing. Genomic DNA was extracted from the blood cell samples with the Qiagen DNeasy Blood Extraction Kit. The receptor library was made with the immunoSEQ multiplex PCR assay. The multiplex PCR relied on a mix of 60 forward primers for TCR Vbeta segments and 13 reverse primers for TCR Jbeta segments. Amplification of the CDR3 region of rearranged TCR beta genes was performed with a multiplex PCR assay on genomic DNA. Amplified TCR beta libraries were sequenced as 87-base-pair reads on the Illumina HiSeq System. The paper's data handling went like this. A later analysis counted approximately 84 million unique TCR beta chains across the 700 or so repertoires, and roughly 9.9 million of these chains were shared by at least two donors. To remove PCR and sequencing errors, raw reads were error-corrected and collapsed into unique sequences using a nearest-neighbor algorithm that merged closely related sequences. Alignment of CDR3 sequences to IMGT reference sequences was used to assign V, D and J gene segments. For a sequence to be retained, at least a six-nucleotide match to both a V gene segment and a J gene segment was required. A rearrangement counted as productive if the CDR3 had no stop codons and remained in frame with V and J, and every other rearrangement counted as non-productive. Following IMGT convention, CDR3 was defined as the stretch from the second conserved V-encoded cysteine up to the conserved J-encoded phenylalanine. Sequences without an unambiguous match to a single V gene segment were excluded from the earlier analysis of about 600 of the donors. In an earlier analysis of some 590 of the donors, V segments were called functional above 56.7% productive rearrangements and were called segregating when the between-donor standard deviation exceeded 5%. A statistical classification framework was developed to diagnose cytomegalovirus status using the catalog of TCR beta chain sequences. In a later analysis, V and J genes were assigned by comparing TCR nucleotide sequences against IMGT/GENE-DB human TR gene sequences. The TCRdist pipeline was used in a later analysis to assign CDR3 sequences and most-parsimonious VDJ recombination scenarios. A later analysis defined each TCR beta chain by its CDR3 amino acid sequence plus V-gene family, and excluded reads lacking a unique V-gene family. In a later analysis, some 600 highly shared, low-generation-probability nucleotide sequences were removed to address suspected cross-contamination and a sequencing artifact. In a later analysis, a clonal expansion index was calculated for each public chain from normalized within-repertoire ranks of inferred template counts. In a later analysis, generation probabilities were computed with a VDJ recombination model fitted to out-of-frame rearrangements, and the resulting probabilities were checked against IGoR. A later analysis scored TCR-TCR, TCR-HLA and TCR-CMV co-occurrence with hypergeometric tests, applying a repertoire-size bias correction to TCR pairs. To estimate false discovery rates, a later analysis permuted the HLA or CMV assignments 20 times. In a later analysis, co-occurring TCRs were grouped using DBSCAN, and TCRdist sequence similarity was added for clustering within HLA-allele-positive subsets. Repertoires with fewer than 30,000 or more than 120,000 public chains were left out of co-occurrence clustering, as were a handful of repertoires with anomalous nucleotide sharing. TCRdb mirrors the immuneACCESS table, restricted to in-frame sequences. Some clones are absent from its copies; in checked studies, under half trace to an unresolved V gene, and the reason for the others is unknown. The DNA was the basis for D and trimming; V, J and clone size are from that table. In all, the sample holds 100,000 or so clones, and about 74% of those were seen once. The top ten hold 9.6% of the sample.

V loses 3 bases at its end and J loses 0 bases; junction bases beyond the gene matches: 4. The germline V gene (reference sequence) specifies PRHDT as CDR1 and FYEKMQ as CDR2. The cysteine opens and the phenylalanine closes a CDR3 of 17 amino acids. Only CDR3 DNA remains: 51 bases, in frame from the first base. The sequence joins TRBV13 to TRBJ1-5, and 11 junctional nucleotides match TRBD1. This TCR derives from a male donor in good health and CMV-seropositive. Input material: PBMCs. The nucleotide sequence is given as TGTGCCAGCAGCTTGACCGGGACAGGGGGTAGCAATCAGCCCCAGCATTTT. This translates into CASSLTGTGGSNQPQHF.